The 2 T cell receptor beta chains below come from one sample, sequenced in a study of cytomegalovirus exposure and HLA in healthy donors. 13 Jbeta primers and 60 Vbeta primers were used for the PCR. The method was immunoSEQ multiplex PCR; TCRdb's version includes in-frame clones alone and lacks a portion of them. In the table there are 75,000 to 100,000 clones, 75% to 85% of which are singletons. The sequencing sample was made of PBMCs. These receptors were obtained from a young man in good health and CMV-seropositive.

The rearrangement links TRBV27 to TRBJ2-5; TRBD2 matches 14 bases. This CDR3 contains 16 residues. Per the germline V gene, CDR1 is MNHEY and CDR2 is SMNVEV (reference sequence). J was trimmed by 4 bases and V by 4 bases; bases with no gene match: 5. CDR3 in amino acids: CASSSGTSGGAETQYF. The CDR3 DNA sequence: TGTGCCAGCAGTTCGGGGACTAGCGGGGGAGCAGAGACCCAGTACTTC.

V gene TRBV29-1 combines with J gene TRBJ1-5, with TRBD1 matching 7 bases. This CDR3 contains 16 residues. The V gene end was trimmed by 4 bases and the J gene end by 2 bases; junction bases not matched to a gene: 11. From germline, CDR1 is SQVTM and CDR2 ANQGSEA. Written as DNA, the CDR3 is TGCAGCGTTGCTTATCTTGCAGGGGGTCGCAATCAGCCCCAGCATTTT. Its translation is CSVAYLAGGRNQPQHF.